Below, one TCR beta chain is given with its context. The target antigen is unknown. This sample is drawn from a study of OX40 agonist ivuxolimab in advanced cancers. Notes on the study in general: Some nonresponders also had low normalized T-cell clonal expansion.

The CDR3 totals 15 residues. Data came from immunoSEQ multiplex PCR; TCRdb stores just in-frame clones and leaves some out. The sample has 70,000 or so clones, 70% to 85% seen once; the top ten hold about a tenth. The gene calls are TRBV12-2 and TRBJ1-2; the table's D call, TRBD1, has no DNA check behind it. TRBV12-2 counts as a pseudogene. The starting material was CD4+ or CD8+ T cells sorted from blood, obtained in a trial of the OX40 agonist ivuxolimab. This TCR derives from an adult with an advanced solid tumor such as melanoma, head and neck, liver or kidney cancer. The CDR3 region is CASRERARVDYGYTF. The CDR3 DNA reads TGTGCAAGTCGCGAAAGGGCCAGGGTGGACTATGGCTACACCTTC.